The sequence of this TCR beta chain was determined in a study of blood T cell repertoires in COVID-19. Per the authors' pipeline: Scientists estimated how many nucleated cells there were by amplifying reference gene primers. Repertoires were generated with immunoSEQ multiplex PCR, while TCRdb's copy carries only in-frame clones and drops some. The D gene and trimming were derived from the DNA, and the V and J assignments and clone size from that table. The table shows approximately 150,000 clones, with approximately 88% occurring only once. The CDR3 is made up of 13 amino acids. CDR1 and CDR2 (germline): SGHTA, FQGNSA. Trimming shortened V by 1 base and J by 9 bases, and 10 bases separated the two germline ends. Exposed study participants had met a COVID-19 case within 2 weeks before entry.

The clonotype comes from a man aged 65-85 years who had been exposed to COVID-19. The rearrangement links TRBV7-2 to TRBJ1-5, with D possibly matching TRBD1 (6 bases). The specimen sequenced was PBMCs or T cells enriched from blood (not recorded which). The CDR3 reads CASSLDRVRPQHF. The DNA of the CDR3 is TGTGCCAGCAGCTTAGACAGGGTAAGGCCCCAGCATTTT.